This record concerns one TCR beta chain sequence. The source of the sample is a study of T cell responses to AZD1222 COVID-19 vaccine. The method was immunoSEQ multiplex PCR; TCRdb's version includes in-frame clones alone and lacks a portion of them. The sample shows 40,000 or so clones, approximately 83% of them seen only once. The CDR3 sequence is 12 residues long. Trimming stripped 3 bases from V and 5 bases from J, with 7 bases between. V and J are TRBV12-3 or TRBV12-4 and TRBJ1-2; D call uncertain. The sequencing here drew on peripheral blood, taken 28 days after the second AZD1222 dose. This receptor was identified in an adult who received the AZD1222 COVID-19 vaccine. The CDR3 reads CASSLNRYGYTF. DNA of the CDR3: TGTGCCAGCAGTTTGAATAGATATGGCTACACCTTC.